This T cell receptor (beta chain) came from a study of T-cell reconstitution after alpha-beta-depleted transplantation in children. Notes on the study in general: There were reportedly several hundred expanded graft clones from which alpha-beta T cells came about two months after transplant. T-cell numbers and diversity, one year after transplant, stemmed largely from T cells that were newly produced. Surviving recipient T cells and thymic progenitors produced the high day-60 TCRbeta diversity seen in some patients.

The CDR3 spans 14 residues. The V end lost 2 bases, the J end lost 0 bases, and 7 bases lay between the germline ends. Germline V gene lookup returns CDR1 LGHNA and CDR2 YSLEER. Unique molecular identifiers were incorporated when the TCRbeta library was constructed. Each CDR3 protein is one row after TCRdb ran MiXCR on the PCR reads. This sample has 800,000 to 1,000,000 distinct CDR3 sequences, with less than 30% found just once. This clonotype was found many times. Its cognate antigen is unknown. The receptor was isolated from a boy under two years old who had a stem cell transplant for SCID, so the T cells may come from the graft donor. The sequenced sample was PBMCs, mostly from graft donor cells, obtained 360 days after TCRalphabeta/CD19-depleted stem cell transplant. The chain recombines TRBV4-3 with TRBJ1-1; no definite D call. Here the CDR3 reads CASSQKLMNTEAFF. Here the CDR3 DNA reads TGCGCCAGCAGCCAAAAATTAATGAACACTGAAGCTTTCTTT.